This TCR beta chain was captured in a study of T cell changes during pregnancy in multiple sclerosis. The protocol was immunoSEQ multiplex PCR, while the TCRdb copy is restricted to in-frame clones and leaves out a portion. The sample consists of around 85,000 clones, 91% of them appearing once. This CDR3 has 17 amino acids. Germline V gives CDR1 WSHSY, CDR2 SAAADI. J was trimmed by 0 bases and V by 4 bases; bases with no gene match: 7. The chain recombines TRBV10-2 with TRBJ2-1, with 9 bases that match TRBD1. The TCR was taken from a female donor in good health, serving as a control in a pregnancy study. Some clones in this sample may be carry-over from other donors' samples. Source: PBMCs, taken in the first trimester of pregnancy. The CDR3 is CASSGGTGFGSYNEQFF. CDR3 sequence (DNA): TGCGCCAGCAGTGGCGGGACAGGGTTTGGCTCCTACAATGAGCAGTTCTTC.